This T cell receptor beta chain was obtained from a study of OX40 agonist ivuxolimab in advanced cancers. General study results and limits: Compared with others, partial responders at 0.1-3.0 mg/kg displayed clonal expansion among the lowest.

Clones were sequenced by immunoSEQ multiplex PCR, and TCRdb holds only the in-frame ones, with some missing. Among approximately 87,000 clones listed, roughly 88% were seen once. As to this clone: Its antigen is unknown.

The TCR comes from an adult with an advanced solid tumor such as melanoma, head and neck, liver or kidney cancer. The starting material was CD4+ or CD8+ T cells sorted from blood, obtained in a trial of the OX40 agonist ivuxolimab.

In nucleotides, the CDR3 is TGTGCCAGCTCAGAGACTAGCTCAGACTACGAGCAGTACTTC. Protein sequence: CASSETSSDYEQYF. J is TRBJ2-7 and V is TRBV18; 7 positions match TRBD2. The germline V gene encodes CDR1 KGHSH and CDR2 LQKENI. CDR3 length: 14 residues. J lost 3 bases, V lost 5 bases, and 7 bases had no gene match.